This T cell receptor beta chain comes out of a study of cytomegalovirus exposure and HLA in healthy donors. Worth noting for this clone: Its specificity is not known.

After removal of 5 bases from V and 5 bases from J, the junction contained 8 bases not matched to a gene. The germline V gene encodes CDR1 SGHVS and CDR2 FQNEAQ. The CDR3 covers 14 residues. The PCR made use of 60 Vbeta and 13 Jbeta primers. The data were produced by immunoSEQ multiplex PCR, yet TCRdb's version contains in-frame clones alone and is incomplete. Here the sample spans about 140,000 clones, nearly 80% being singletons. Donors had nominal health at sampling but likely had unrecorded immune exposures. Study-wide findings and caveats: A few V segments could not be told apart, such as TRBV6-2 and TRBV6-3, and were left out. Reportedly, TCR beta sequences accurately predicted HLA-A and HLA-B alleles in most subjects. Most TCR beta V segments were productive about 90% or about 30% of the time in an earlier analysis.

The TCR originated in a man aged 30-40 years in good health and CMV-seronegative. The chain employs TRBV7-8 and TRBJ2-7, with 8 bases matching TRBD1. Sample: PBMCs. The DNA of the CDR3 is TGTGCCAGCAGCCCCTGGACAGGGATCGACGAGCAGTACTTC. This encodes CASSPWTGIDEQYF. The whole variable domain, remainder taken from reference TRBV7-8 and TRBJ2-7, is GAGVSQSPRYKVAKRGQDVALRCDPISGHVSLFWYQQALGQGPEFLTYFQNEAQLDKSGLPSDRFFAERPEGSVSTLKIQRTQQEDSAVYLCASSPWTGIDEQYFGPGTRLTVT.